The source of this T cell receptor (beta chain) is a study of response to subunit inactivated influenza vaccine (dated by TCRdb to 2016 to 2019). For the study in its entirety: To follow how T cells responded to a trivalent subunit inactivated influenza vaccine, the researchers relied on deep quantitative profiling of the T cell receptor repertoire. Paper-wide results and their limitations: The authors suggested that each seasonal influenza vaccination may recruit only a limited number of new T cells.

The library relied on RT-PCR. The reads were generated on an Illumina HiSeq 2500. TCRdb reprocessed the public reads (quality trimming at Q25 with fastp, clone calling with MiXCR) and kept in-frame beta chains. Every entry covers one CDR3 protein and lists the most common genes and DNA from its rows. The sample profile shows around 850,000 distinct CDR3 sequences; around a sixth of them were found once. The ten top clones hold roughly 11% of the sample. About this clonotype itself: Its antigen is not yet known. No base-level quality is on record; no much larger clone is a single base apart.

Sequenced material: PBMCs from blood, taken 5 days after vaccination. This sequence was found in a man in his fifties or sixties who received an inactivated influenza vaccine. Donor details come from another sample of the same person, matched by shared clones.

The DNA sequence is given as TGTGCCAGCAGGAAACCTGACAGGGGTCACACTGAAGCTTTCTTT. It codes for CASRKPDRGHTEAFF. Recombination joined TRBV6-2 or TRBV6-3 with TRBJ1-1; 8 bases in between match TRBD1. The CDR3 goes from the cysteine to the phenylalanine over 15 residues. Only the CDR3 portion is preserved as DNA: 45 bases, with reading frame beginning at the first base. CDR1 and CDR2 (MNHEY, SVGEGT) derive from the germline V gene. V trim: 6 bases; J trim: 3 bases; unmatched bases: 9.